The next 14 T cell receptor beta chains were all read from a single sample in a study of cytomegalovirus exposure and HLA in healthy donors. The PCR had 60 Vbeta and 13 Jbeta primers. The data were produced by immunoSEQ multiplex PCR, yet TCRdb's version contains in-frame clones alone and is incomplete. The profile shows about 73,000 clones, 60% to 85% of them singletons. The sample comprised PBMCs. The receptors originated from a man between 65 and 85 years old in good health and CMV-seronegative.

The chain combines TRBV5-1 with TRBJ2-1; no firm D call. This CDR3 region has 16 residues. Germline-derived CDR1 and CDR2 are SGHRS and YFSETQ. The germline V and J ends were trimmed by 0 bases and 0 bases, with 10 bases remaining between them. The CDR3 DNA follows: TGCGCCAGCAGCTTGGACGGTTTGAGCTCCTACAATGAGCAGTTCTTC. This gives the protein CASSLDGLSSYNEQFF.

This clone was detected once. The chain recombines TRBV6-1 with TRBJ2-5; D may be TRBD1 (6 bases). The J call may not be correct, given that the DNA end is closer to TRBJ2-7. This CDR3 has 14 amino acids. Germline CDR1 is MNHNS and CDR2 is SASEGT. This CDR3 is CASRQDRTSYEQYF. The DNA for the CDR3 is TGTGCCAGCAGGCAGGACAGAACATCCTACGAGCAGTACTTC.

The chain has TRBV5-1 and TRBJ1-6; tentative D call: TRBD1 (6 bases). Germline V gives CDR1 SGHRS, CDR2 YFSETQ. CDR3 length: 17 residues. The V end was cut by 3 bases, the J end by 7 bases, with 20 bases between. The CDR3 region has the DNA TGCGCCAGCAGCTACGATATAGGGGGTGTTGGGAATTCACCCCTCCACTTT. It is translated as CASSYDIGGVGNSPLHF.

V gene TRBV5-6 combines with J gene TRBJ1-2, with D perhaps matching TRBD1 (5 bases). In germline, CDR1 is SGHDT, CDR2 YYEEEE. V lost 0 bases and J lost 2, with 8 bases in between. The CDR3 covers 14 residues. The CDR3 DNA follows: TGTGCCAGCAGCTTGGGGACAAACAACTATGGCTACACCTTC. This sequence encodes CASSLGTNNYGYTF.

This clone was counted once. The chain links TRBV5-4 to TRBJ1-5, with a possible D match to TRBD1 (6 bases). This CDR3 is 14 amino acids long. Germline-derived CDR1 and CDR2 are SGHNT and YYREEE (reference sequence). V was trimmed by 0 bases and J by 7 bases, leaving 11 bases between them. In DNA, the CDR3 is TGTGCCAGCAGCTTGGAAGGGGGTGGCCAGCCCCAGCATTTT. Amino acids: CASSLEGGGQPQHF.

The chain joins TRBV7-9 to TRBJ2-3, with 11 bases aligning to TRBD2. J lost 3 bases, V lost 3 bases, and 2 bases had no gene match. This CDR3 comprises 15 residues. Germline V gene data show CDR1 as SEHNR and CDR2 as FQNEAQ (reference sequence). The CDR3 DNA follows: TGTGCCAGCAGCTTGACTAGCGGGGTAACAGATACGCAGTATTTT. Protein: CASSLTSGVTDTQYF. The whole variable domain, remainder taken from reference TRBV7-9 and TRBJ2-3, is DTGVSQNPRHKITKRGQNVTFRCDPISEHNRLYWYRQTLGQGPEFLTYFQNEAQLEKSRLLSDRFSAERPKGSFSTLEIQRTEQGDSAMYLCASSLTSGVTDTQYFGPGTRLTVL.

This chain connects TRBV11-2 to TRBJ1-6; 9 bases are shared with TRBD1. The CDR3 runs 14 residues. Germline V gene lookup returns CDR1 SGHAT and CDR2 FQNNGV. The V segment lost 6 bases and the J segment 7 bases; nucleotides outside the gene matches: 4. CDR3 sequence reads: CASRFGQGNSPLHF. In nucleotides, the CDR3 is TGTGCCAGCAGGTTCGGACAGGGGAATTCACCCCTCCACTTT.

The J gene is TRBJ1-6, the V gene TRBV19, with 9 bases lining up with TRBD1. This CDR3 has 13 amino acids. Germline lookup yields CDR1 LNHDA and CDR2 SQIVND (reference sequence). V was pared by 10 bases and J by 6 bases, with 4 bases of the junction left unmatched. CDR3 nucleotide sequence: TGTGCCACACAGGGGGCAGCTAATTCACCCCTCCACTTT. As protein: CATQGAANSPLHF.

The CDR3 loop is CASSRSGNTGELFF. The CDR3 DNA reads as TGTGCCAGCAGCCGTAGTGGGAACACCGGGGAGCTGTTTTTT. The chain couples TRBV7-2 to TRBJ2-2, with no clear D. CDR1 is SGHTA, CDR2 FQGNSA, per germline. The CDR3 runs to 14 residues. Trimming cost V 5 bases and J 1 base, with 8 bases left between them.

Notes on this clone: Other DNA sequences within the sample encode an identical CDR3. V is TRBV18 and J is TRBJ2-1; TRBD2 matches 8 bases. This CDR3 region has 16 residues. V lost 0 bases and J lost 2; bases outside the gene matches: 3. CDR1 and CDR2 from the germline V gene are KGHSH and LQKENI. Here the CDR3 reads CASSPPTGGTYNEQFF. CDR3 in DNA: TGTGCCAGCTCACCACCTACGGGAGGGACCTACAATGAGCAGTTCTTC.

This clone has just a few counts. V usage is TRBV6-1 and J usage is TRBJ2-5; 8 bases align to TRBD2. Germline V gene data show CDR1 as MNHNS and CDR2 as SASEGT. With 3 bases clipped from V and 0 bases from J, the junction kept 3 bases outside the gene matches. CDR3 size: 15 residues. CDR3 DNA sequence: TGTGCCAGCAGTGAGTCTAGCGGGTACCAAGAGACCCAGTACTTC. Translated, it gives CASSESSGYQETQYF.

V gene TRBV27 combines with J gene TRBJ1-5; TRBD1 might be the D (6 bases). This CDR3 spans 15 amino acids. Germline V gene data show CDR1 as MNHEY and CDR2 as SMNVEV (reference sequence). V was pared by 0 bases and J by 5 bases, with 11 bases between. CDR3 protein: CASSLSTGGHQPQHF. CDR3 coding DNA: TGTGCCAGCAGTTTATCGACAGGCGGGCATCAGCCCCAGCATTTT.

The chain links TRBV12-5 to TRBJ1-4; 8 bases align to TRBD1. Trimming cost V 5 bases and J 5 bases; bases outside gene matches: 10. This CDR3 contains 16 residues. From germline, CDR1 is LGHNT and CDR2 FRNRAP. The CDR3 loop is CASGATLAGGNEKLFF. For the CDR3, the DNA is TGTGCTAGTGGTGCTACCTTGGCAGGGGGCAATGAAAAACTGTTTTTT.

The chain uses TRBV5-1 and TRBJ2-2; 8 nucleotides match TRBD1. The CDR3 covers 15 residues. Germline V CDR1 and CDR2: SGHRS, YFSETQ. Trimming at V came to 4 bases and at J to 7 bases, leaving 9 bases not matched to a gene. CDR3 coding DNA: TGCGCCAGCAGCCTTCCCAGGGGGCCGGACGGGGAGCTGTTTTTT. This translates into CASSLPRGPDGELFF.